The rows below give T cell receptor beta chains drawn from one sample of a study of cytomegalovirus exposure and HLA in healthy donors. Method: immunoSEQ multiplex PCR; TCRdb's copy keeps in-frame clones and lacks some. The sample shows some 110,000 clones, and 3% to 4.5% sits with its ten largest clones. Material for sequencing was PBMCs. The source of these receptors is a young man in good health and CMV-seronegative. Each CDR3 is given with its conserved first and last residue. Each record gives: V gene, J gene, CDR3 protein.

v_call: TRBV18
j_call: TRBJ2-7
cdr3_aa: CASSTLRTGLSEQYF

v_call: TRBV5-1
j_call: TRBJ1-2
cdr3_aa: CASSRDSTNYGYTF

v_call: TRBV6-5
j_call: TRBJ2-7
cdr3_aa: CASSVQGVAYEQYF

v_call: TRBV7-2
j_call: TRBJ2-3
cdr3_aa: CASSWTGSTDTQYF

v_call: TRBV2
j_call: TRBJ2-2
cdr3_aa: CASSAILPNTGELFF

v_call: TRBV21-1
j_call: TRBJ2-1
cdr3_aa: CASRNRGPEQFF

v_call: TRBV19
j_call: TRBJ2-3
cdr3_aa: CASSMADRAPDTQYF

v_call: TRBV6-5
j_call: TRBJ2-3
cdr3_aa: CASSLGGRGTDTQYF

v_call: TRBV18
j_call: TRBJ1-6
cdr3_aa: CASSPPGQGYSPLHF

v_call: TRBV27
j_call: TRBJ1-1
cdr3_aa: CASSQGTEAFF

v_call: TRBV25-1
j_call: TRBJ1-3
cdr3_aa: CASSEDIYGNTIYF

v_call: TRBV7-9
j_call: TRBJ2-5
cdr3_aa: CASSISGGAETQYF

v_call: TRBV5-1
j_call: TRBJ1-3
cdr3_aa: CASTPSGLLSGNTIYF

v_call: TRBV6-5
j_call: TRBJ1-6
cdr3_aa: CASRRVDSPLHF

v_call: TRBV19
j_call: TRBJ1-5
cdr3_aa: CASSRTGWDSNQPQHF

v_call: TRBV7-9
j_call: TRBJ2-3
cdr3_aa: CASSSLVAGGDTQYF

v_call: TRBV6-1
j_call: TRBJ2-1
cdr3_aa: CASSEEGQGANEQFF